This TCR beta chain comes out of a study of shared clonotypes between healthy human individuals. In the case of this clone: The antigen is unknown.

Study-wide results and limits: Generation probabilities of non-shared clonotypes were lower (relative to those shared by all four donors).

The assay was immunoSEQ multiplex PCR, and TCRdb's table has in-frame clones only and misses some. The data hold millions of clones, with roughly 91% observed a single time. The V gene's germline CDR1 is LGHNA and CDR2 YNFKEQ. CDR3 length: 16 residues. V was pared by 4 bases and J by 7 bases, with 12 bases of the junction left unmatched. Terminally differentiated effector memory CD45RA+ cells were excluded by CCR7 positive selection of CD45RO-negative cells. The rearrangement uses TRBV4-2 and TRBJ2-1, with 8 positions matching TRBD2. Sequenced: naive CD8+ T cells from PBMCs. This TCR was sampled from a young man in good health. Some clones in this sample may be carry-over from other donors' samples. The CDR3 loop reads CASSRPGAGGRNEQFF. The CDR3 DNA is TGTGCCAGCAGCCGACCCGGGGCGGGAGGTCGGAATGAGCAGTTCTTC.